This T cell receptor beta chain was profiled in a study of CXCR3-negative and CXCR3-positive naive CD8 T cells. Germline values: CDR1 LNHDA, CDR2 SQIVND (reference sequence). The CDR3 extends over 11 amino acids. UMI-tagged TRB cDNA libraries were built via 5' RACE. TCRdb re-called the 5' RACE reads and gives one entry per CDR3 protein, without DNA. There are about 46,000 distinct CDR3 sequences in the sample, with 2% to 2.5% held by the top ten. Naive CD8+ T cells were CD45RO-CCR7+CD27+CD95-. The V gene is TRBV19, the J gene TRBJ2-1. The source material was naive CXCR3- CD8+ T cells from blood. The subset here: CD45RO-CCR7+CD27+CD95- naive CD8+ T cells lacking CXCR3 (TNR3-). The receptor's source is a human donor in good health. Some clones in this sample may be carry-over from other donors' samples. The CDR3 sequence: CASSATLEQFF.